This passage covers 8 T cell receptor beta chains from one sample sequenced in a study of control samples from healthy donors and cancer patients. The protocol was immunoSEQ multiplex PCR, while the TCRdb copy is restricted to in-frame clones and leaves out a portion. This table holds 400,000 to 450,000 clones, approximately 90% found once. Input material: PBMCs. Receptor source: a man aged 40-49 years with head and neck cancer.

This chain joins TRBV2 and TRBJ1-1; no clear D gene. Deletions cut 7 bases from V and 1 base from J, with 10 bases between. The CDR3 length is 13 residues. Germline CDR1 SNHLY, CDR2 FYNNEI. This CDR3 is CASTERGNTEAFF. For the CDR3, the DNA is TGTGCCAGCACCGAACGGGGGAACACTGAAGCTTTCTTT.

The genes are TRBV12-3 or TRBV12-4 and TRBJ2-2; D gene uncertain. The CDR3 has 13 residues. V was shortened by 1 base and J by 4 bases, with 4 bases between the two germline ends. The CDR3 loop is CASSLEGTGELFF. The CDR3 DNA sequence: TGTGCCAGCAGTTTAGAGGGCACCGGGGAGCTGTTTTTT.

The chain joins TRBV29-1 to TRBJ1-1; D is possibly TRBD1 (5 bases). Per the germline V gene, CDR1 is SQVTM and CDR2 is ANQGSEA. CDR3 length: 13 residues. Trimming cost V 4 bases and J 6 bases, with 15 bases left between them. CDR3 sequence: CSVAFIGGAEAFF. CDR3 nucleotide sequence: TGCAGCGTTGCCTTTATTGGGGGGGCTGAAGCTTTCTTT.

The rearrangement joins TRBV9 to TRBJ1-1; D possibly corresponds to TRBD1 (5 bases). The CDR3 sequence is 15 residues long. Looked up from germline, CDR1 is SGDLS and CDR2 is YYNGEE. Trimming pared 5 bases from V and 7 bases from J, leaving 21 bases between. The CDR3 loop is CASSSPRGGGNEAFF. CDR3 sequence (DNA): TGTGCCAGCAGTTCCCCTCGCGGGGGAGGGAATGAAGCTTTCTTT.

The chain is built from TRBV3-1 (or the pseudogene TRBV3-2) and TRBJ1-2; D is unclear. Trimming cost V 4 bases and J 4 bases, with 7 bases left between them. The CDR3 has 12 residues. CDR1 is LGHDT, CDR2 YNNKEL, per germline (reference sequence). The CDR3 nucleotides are TGTGCCAGCAGCCCGTCCTCCTATGGCTACACCTTC. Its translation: CASSPSSYGYTF.

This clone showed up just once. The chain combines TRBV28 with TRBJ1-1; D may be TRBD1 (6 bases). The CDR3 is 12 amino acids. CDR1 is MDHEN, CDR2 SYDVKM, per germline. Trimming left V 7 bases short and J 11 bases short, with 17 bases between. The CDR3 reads CASKVGGAGAFF. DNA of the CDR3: TGTGCCAGCAAGGTTGGGGGCGCCGGGGCTTTCTTT.

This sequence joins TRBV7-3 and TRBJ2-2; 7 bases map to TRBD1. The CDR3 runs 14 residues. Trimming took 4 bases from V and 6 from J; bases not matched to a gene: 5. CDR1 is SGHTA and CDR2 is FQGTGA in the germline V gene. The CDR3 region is CASSSDRVSGELFF. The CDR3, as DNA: TGTGCCAGCAGCTCCGACAGGGTATCCGGGGAGCTGTTTTTT.

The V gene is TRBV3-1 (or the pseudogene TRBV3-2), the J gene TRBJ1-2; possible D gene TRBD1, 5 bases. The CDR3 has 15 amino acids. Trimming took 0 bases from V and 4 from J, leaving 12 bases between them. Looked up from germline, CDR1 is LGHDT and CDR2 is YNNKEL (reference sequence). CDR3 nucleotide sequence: TGTGCCAGCAGCCAAGATCAGGGCAGGGTCTATGGCTACACCTTC. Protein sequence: CASSQDQGRVYGYTF.